This TCR beta chain comes out of a study of CD8 T cells in Susac syndrome. Reverse transcription of roughly 0.5 to 1 ug RNA was carried out with random hexamers. TCR beta CDR3 was amplified by immunoSEQ multiplex PCR. This amplification extended across 54 Vbeta and 13 Jbeta segments. MiXCR, run by TCRdb on the immunoSEQ multiplex PCR reads, gives a single entry per CDR3 protein. Here the sample spans about 150,000 distinct CDR3 sequences, roughly 95% being singletons. The CDR3 covers 14 residues. Trimming removed 7 bases at V and 4 bases at J, with 16 bases between. High-throughput TCR beta sequencing covered peripheral CD8+ and CD4+ T cells.

V and J are TRBV12-3 or TRBV12-4 and TRBJ1-2; tentative D call: TRBD1 (5 bases). This clonotype was obtained from a human donor with multiple sclerosis. The sequencing sample was made of CD4+ T cells from PBMCs. The DNA for the CDR3 is TGTGCCAGCACGATGACCCTCCAGGGCTATGGCTACACCTTC. Encoded protein: CASTMTLQGYGYTF.